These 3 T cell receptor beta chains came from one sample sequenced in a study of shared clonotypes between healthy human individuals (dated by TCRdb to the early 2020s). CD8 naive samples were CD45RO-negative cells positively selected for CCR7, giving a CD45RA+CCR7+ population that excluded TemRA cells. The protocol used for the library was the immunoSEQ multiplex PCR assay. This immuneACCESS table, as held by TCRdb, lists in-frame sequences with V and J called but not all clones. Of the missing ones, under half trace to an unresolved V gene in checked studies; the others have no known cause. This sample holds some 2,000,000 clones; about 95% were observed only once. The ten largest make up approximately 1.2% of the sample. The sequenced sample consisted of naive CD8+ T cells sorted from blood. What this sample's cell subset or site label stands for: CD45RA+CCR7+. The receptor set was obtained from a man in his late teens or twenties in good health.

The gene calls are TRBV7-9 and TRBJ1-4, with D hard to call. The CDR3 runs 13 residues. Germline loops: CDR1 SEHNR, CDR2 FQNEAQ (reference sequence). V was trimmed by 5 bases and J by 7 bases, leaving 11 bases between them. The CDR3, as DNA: TGTGCCAGCAGCCCCTGGACGGGTGAAAAACTGTTTTTT. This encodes CASSPWTGEKLFF.

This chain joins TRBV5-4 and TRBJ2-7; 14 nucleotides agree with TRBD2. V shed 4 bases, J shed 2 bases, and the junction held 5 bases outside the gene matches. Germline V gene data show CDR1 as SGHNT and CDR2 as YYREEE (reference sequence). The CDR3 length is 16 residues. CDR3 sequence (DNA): TGTGCCAGCAGCCCCGGACTAGCGGGGGGCACCTACGAGCAGTACTTC. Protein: CASSPGLAGGTYEQYF.

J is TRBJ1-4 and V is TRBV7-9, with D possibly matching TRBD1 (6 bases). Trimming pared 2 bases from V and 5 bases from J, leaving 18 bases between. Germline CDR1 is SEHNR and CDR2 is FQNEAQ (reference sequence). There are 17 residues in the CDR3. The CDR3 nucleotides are TGTGCCAGCAGCTTATCGGTAGGGGGTACAAAAAATGAAAAACTGTTTTTT. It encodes CASSLSVGGTKNEKLFF. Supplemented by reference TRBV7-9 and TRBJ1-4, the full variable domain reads DTGVSQNPRHKITKRGQNVTFRCDPISEHNRLYWYRQTLGQGPEFLTYFQNEAQLEKSRLLSDRFSAERPKGSFSTLEIQRTEQGDSAMYLCASSLSVGGTKNEKLFFGSGTQLSVL.